The 15 T cell receptor beta chains below were found in one sample sequenced in a study of cytomegalovirus exposure and HLA in healthy donors. The primer mix had 60 Vbeta and 13 Jbeta primers. Only in-frame clones appear in the TCRdb table, and some are missing; sequencing was by immunoSEQ multiplex PCR. The listing contains roughly 73,000 clones. The material sequenced was PBMCs. These receptors all stem from a female donor in good health and CMV-seropositive.

The chain has TRBV5-1 and TRBJ2-2, with 9 bases lining up with TRBD1. J gave up 4 bases and V 1 base, and 8 bases lay outside the gene matches. The CDR3 extends over 17 amino acids. The V gene's germline CDR1 is SGHRS and CDR2 YFSETQ. In nucleotides, the CDR3 is TGCGCCAGCAGCTTGACGCCGTGGACAGGGGTCACCGGGGAGCTGTTTTTT. It codes for CASSLTPWTGVTGELFF.

The chain joins TRBV5-4 to TRBJ2-5; D is ambiguous. V shed 0 bases and J shed 0 bases, with 6 bases lying between them. There are 14 residues in the CDR3. CDR1 and CDR2 (germline): SGHNT, YYREEE (reference sequence). CDR3 nucleotides: TGTGCCAGCAGCTTGGTTGCGGACCAAGAGACCCAGTACTTC. Amino acid sequence: CASSLVADQETQYF.

V usage is TRBV29-1 and J usage is TRBJ1-6; the D gene is possibly TRBD1 (6 bases). The CDR3 runs 12 residues. Germline CDR1 and CDR2: SQVTM and ANQGSEA. Deletions cut 7 bases from V and 7 bases from J, with 11 bases between. CDR3 amino acids: CSAQQGNSPLHF. CDR3 sequence (DNA): TGCAGCGCACAGCAGGGGAATTCACCCCTCCACTTT.

CDR3 loop: CASSPGLALTGELFF. CDR3 DNA: TGTGCCAGCAGCCCCGGACTCGCTCTCACCGGGGAGCTGTTTTTT. The genes are TRBV11-3 and TRBJ2-2, with a possible D match to TRBD2 (5 bases). Germline assignment: CDR1 SGHNT and CDR2 YENEEA. The V and J ends lost 5 bases and 4 bases respectively, with 14 bases between them. The CDR3 has 15 amino acids.

This rearrangement joins TRBV19 to TRBJ1-2, with TRBD1 matching over 10 bases. V lost 3 bases and J lost 0; bases outside the gene matches: 4. The CDR3 is 16 residues long. CDR1 LNHDA and CDR2 SQIVND come from the germline V gene (reference sequence). Written as DNA, the CDR3 is TGTGCCAGTAGTATTGGCGGGACAGGGGCTAACTATGGCTACACCTTC. Its protein product is CASSIGGTGANYGYTF.

V is TRBV5-1 and J is TRBJ1-2; 8 nucleotides match TRBD1. This CDR3 is 14 amino acids long. J was trimmed by 9 bases and V by 5 bases; bases with no gene match: 12. Germline CDR1 is SGHRS and CDR2 is YFSETQ. CDR3 protein: CASSLDREAISYTF. The CDR3 DNA sequence: TGCGCCAGCAGTCTGGACAGGGAAGCTATAAGCTACACCTTC.

The CDR3: CATRGTTNTEAFF. The CDR3 DNA reads as TGTGCCACCCGGGGGACGACGAACACTGAAGCTTTCTTT. The chain links TRBV28 to TRBJ1-1; weak D call: TRBD1 (5 bases). The germline gives CDR1 MDHEN, CDR2 SYDVKM. This CDR3 is 13 amino acids long. Between the trimmed V and J ends, which lost 10 bases and 1 base, there was a span of 13 bases.

This chain uses TRBV30 with TRBJ1-4; TRBD1 agrees at 8 bases. Germline CDR1 is GTSNPN and CDR2 is SVGIG (reference sequence). Trimming at V came to 4 bases and at J to 8 bases, leaving 12 bases not matched to a gene. The CDR3 is 15 amino acids. The CDR3 loop reads CAWMEGQAGREKLFF. The DNA of the CDR3 is TGTGCCTGGATGGAGGGACAGGCCGGGCGAGAAAAACTGTTTTTT.

The chain has TRBV6-5 and TRBJ1-2; 7 bases are shared with TRBD1. The CDR3 spans 15 residues. After removal of 3 bases from V and 7 bases from J, the junction contained 11 bases not matched to a gene. Germline V lookup: CDR1 MNHEY, CDR2 SVGAGI. The CDR3 DNA reads as TGTGCCAGCAGTTATGGTTCCAGGGGGATAGCTGGCTACACCTTC. Translated: CASSYGSRGIAGYTF.

For this clone: In the same sample, other DNA sequences code for this CDR3. This sequence joins TRBV7-9 and TRBJ1-1, with unresolved D. The CDR3 is 14 residues long. V gave up 0 bases and J gave up 0 bases, with 5 bases separating them. In germline, CDR1 is SEHNR, CDR2 FQNEAQ (reference sequence). The CDR3 DNA sequence: TGTGCCAGCAGCTTAGCTGCGTTGAACACTGAAGCTTTCTTT. Protein: CASSLAALNTEAFF.

V gene TRBV5-1 combines with J gene TRBJ1-2; 8 bases are a match to TRBD1. V lost 1 base and J lost 6; bases outside the gene matches: 8. CDR3 length equals 15 residues. Per the germline V gene, CDR1 is SGHRS and CDR2 is YFSETQ. This CDR3 reads CASSLRGQGADGYTF. CDR3 sequence (DNA): TGCGCCAGCAGCTTGAGAGGTCAGGGGGCGGATGGCTACACCTTC.

About this clone itself: The junction and the germline gene differ at one end; a read error may be behind it. The chain's CDR3 is CATSGWSNEKLFF. The CDR3 nucleotides read TGTGCCACCAGCGGCTGGTCCAATGAAAAACTGTTTTTT. The chain uses TRBV5-6 and TRBJ1-4; no clear D. The V gene's germline CDR1 is SGHDT and CDR2 YYEEEE. CDR3 length: 13 amino acids. The full variable domain, its missing parts supplied by reference TRBV5-6 and TRBJ1-4, is DAGVTQSPTHLIKTRGQQVTLRCSPKSGHDTVSWYQQALGQGPQFIFQYYEEEERQRGNFPDRFSGHQFPNYSSELNVNALLLGDSALYLCATSGWSNEKLFFGSGTQLSVL.

The chain combines TRBV4-1 with TRBJ2-7; 9 bases align to TRBD1. The CDR3 contains 16 residues. Germline V gives CDR1 MGHRA, CDR2 YSYEKL. The trim removed 2 bases at V and 1 base at J, leaving 6 bases unmatched. The DNA for the CDR3 is TGCGCCAGCAGCCAAACCGGGACAGGGATTTCCTACGAGCAGTACTTC. Amino acid sequence: CASSQTGTGISYEQYF.

The rearrangement uses TRBV7-9 and TRBJ1-6; 8 nucleotides align to TRBD1. With V trimmed by 2 bases and J by 6 bases, 3 bases remained unmatched. The CDR3 covers 15 residues. Germline assignment: CDR1 SEHNR and CDR2 FQNEAQ (reference sequence). The chain's CDR3 is CASSLQGALNSPLHF. In DNA form, the CDR3 reads TGTGCCAGCAGCTTACAGGGGGCGCTTAATTCACCCCTCCACTTT.

This chain connects TRBV7-2 to TRBJ1-5; weak D call: TRBD1 (5 bases). Germline-derived CDR1 and CDR2 are SGHTA and FQGNSA. This CDR3 region has 17 residues. Trimming removed 0 bases from V and 0 bases from J, with 12 bases in between. CDR3 coding DNA: TGTGCCAGCAGCTTAGCGCTGAACAGGTATAGCAATCAGCCCCAGCATTTT. Residues: CASSLALNRYSNQPQHF.